What follows is one T cell receptor beta chain and its context. Using immunoSEQ multiplex PCR, the repertoire was profiled, and TCRdb retains in-frame clones only, with some absent. This table has tens of thousands of clones, just over 90% appearing once. The sample comes from a study of T cell changes during pregnancy in multiple sclerosis. J gave up 6 bases and V 0 bases, and 4 bases lay outside the gene matches. Germline assignment: CDR1 MGHRA and CDR2 YSYEKL. This CDR3 is 15 amino acids long. The source was peripheral blood, collected in the first trimester of pregnancy. The receptor was isolated from a female donor in good health, enrolled as a control in a pregnancy study. The chain links TRBV4-1 to TRBJ1-1; 10 bases align to TRBD1. The CDR3 bases are TGCGCCAGCAGCCAAGAACGGACAGGGGGAGCTGAAGCTTTCTTT. Its protein is CASSQERTGGAEAFF.